The next 6 T cell receptor beta chains were all read from a single sample in a study of glioma-infiltrating T cells after dendritic cell vaccination. Assay used: immunoSEQ multiplex PCR; TCRdb lists only in-frame clones, some missing. The sample has tens of thousands of clones; around 81% are singletons. This specimen was blood, taken before dendritic cell vaccination. The source is a human donor with glioblastoma.

The chain is built from TRBV19 and TRBJ1-5; 9 bases fit TRBD1. Germline V gene lookup returns CDR1 LNHDA and CDR2 SQIVND (reference sequence). Trimming cost V 0 bases and J 6 bases; bases outside gene matches: 9. CDR3 size: 17 residues. CDR3 nucleotide sequence: TGTGCCAGTAGTATAGACACCAACAGGGGGCTTAGTCAGCCCCAGCATTTT. This encodes CASSIDTNRGLSQPQHF.

The chain uses TRBV10-1 and TRBJ2-7; no reliable D call. The germline V gene has CDR1 WNHNN and CDR2 SYGVQD (reference sequence). The V end lost 1 base, the J end lost 5 bases, and 12 bases lay between the germline ends. This CDR3 spans 14 amino acids. The CDR3 protein is CASSEWAALDEQYF. CDR3 in DNA: TGCGCCAGCAGTGAGTGGGCAGCTTTAGACGAGCAGTACTTC.

Only a few counts were recorded for this clone. The rearrangement uses TRBV5-8 and TRBJ2-3; D may be TRBD1 (6 bases). Germline CDR1 and CDR2: SGHTS and YDEGEE. Trimming stripped 4 bases from V and 6 bases from J, with 18 bases between. This CDR3 comprises 15 residues. CDR3 in DNA: TGTGCCAGCAGCCAACGACAGGTCGGGGTGGATACGCAGTATTTT. This codes for CASSQRQVGVDTQYF.

A single count supports this clone. V and J are TRBV5-6 and TRBJ2-5; 8 bases fit TRBD1. In germline, CDR1 is SGHDT, CDR2 YYEEEE. After removal of 5 bases from V and 0 bases from J, the junction contained 3 bases not matched to a gene. The CDR3 has 14 residues. The CDR3 spells CASSWTGNQETQYF. In DNA, the CDR3 is TGTGCCAGCAGTTGGACAGGGAACCAAGAGACCCAGTACTTC.

The chain links TRBV7-6 to TRBJ2-2; 9 positions agree with TRBD1. J lost 5 bases, V lost 4 bases, and 5 bases had no gene match. Germline V gene sequence: CDR1 SGHVS, CDR2 FNYEAQ. This CDR3 spans 15 amino acids. The CDR3 sequence: CASSSPQGATGELFF. CDR3 DNA sequence: TGTGCCAGCAGCTCGCCACAGGGGGCAACCGGGGAGCTGTTTTTT.

The rearrangement links TRBV7-6 to TRBJ1-2; weak D call: TRBD1 (6 bases). Germline V CDR1 and CDR2: SGHVS, FNYEAQ. CDR3 length equals 15 residues. V was cut by 5 bases and J by 2 bases, with 15 bases left in between. The CDR3 protein is CASSPDLQGNYGYTF. CDR3 in DNA: TGTGCCAGCAGCCCCGATCTCCAGGGGAACTATGGCTACACCTTC.